This TCR beta chain was recorded in a study of blood T cell repertoires in COVID-19. Across the whole study: The United States, Italy and Spain supplied acute and convalescent COVID-19 samples.

Germline lookup yields CDR1 KGHDR and CDR2 SFDVKD. The trim removed 4 bases at V and 4 bases at J, leaving 3 bases unmatched. The CDR3 sequence is 14 residues long. The authors' processing: The assay estimated nucleated cells by amplifying reference gene primers. The method was immunoSEQ multiplex PCR; TCRdb's version includes in-frame clones alone and lacks a portion of them. From that table come the V and J calls and clone size; the DNA was used to work out D and trimming. The sample carries fewer than 350,000 clones, roughly 88% recorded once. The source material was peripheral blood. The rearrangement uses TRBV24-1 and TRBJ2-3, with 8 bases aligning to TRBD1. The source of this sequence is a man between 18 and 29 years old with active or convalescent COVID-19. In DNA form, the CDR3 reads TGTGCCACCAGTGAAACGGGACAGGCAGATACGCAGTATTTT. Protein product: CATSETGQADTQYF.